These 27 T cell receptor beta chains share one sample of origin, sequenced in a study of vaccination effects on CD4 cells after COVID-19. Generated by immunoSEQ multiplex PCR, the TCRdb table keeps only in-frame clones and is missing some. The top ten clones hold roughly 2% of a sample with just under 60,000 clones, around 78% of them seen once. Their antigens remain unidentified. Antigen-specific CD4+ T cells expanded by the ViraFEST assay with viral peptide pools were then sequenced. When around 10 days of culture had elapsed, CD4+ T cells were isolated. It was two doses of either the BNT162b2 or mRNA-1273 vaccine that participants received. The starting material was CD4+ T cells from PBMCs cultured with HCoV-OC43 spike peptides, obtained after COVID-19 vaccination. Sample subset: HCoV-OC43 spike overlapping peptide pool stimulation. The receptors stem from a human donor who received a COVID-19 vaccine.

The genes are TRBV5-1 and TRBJ2-3, with D unresolved. The V gene's germline CDR1 is SGHRS and CDR2 YFSETQ. Trimming removed 2 bases at V and 4 bases at J, with 14 bases between. CDR3 length: 15 residues. The CDR3 bases are TGCGCCAGCAGCTTCACGGCTGCTGGTGCAGATACGCAGTATTTT. This sequence encodes CASSFTAAGADTQYF. Combining the CDR3 with reference TRBV5-1 and TRBJ2-3 gives the whole variable domain KAGVTQTPRYLIKTRGQQVTLSCSPISGHRSVSWYQQTPGQGLQFLFEYFSETQRNKGNFPGRFSGRQFSNSRSEMNVSTLELGDSALYLCASSFTAAGADTQYFGPGTRLTVL.

The chain couples TRBV15 to TRBJ2-2; 8 positions match TRBD1. Looked up from germline, CDR1 is LNHNV and CDR2 is YYDKDF (reference sequence). The ends lost 5 bases at V and 3 bases at J; junction bases unmatched: 8. This CDR3 comprises 16 residues. This CDR3 reads CATSLRQGPDTGELFF. Here the CDR3 DNA reads TGTGCCACCAGCCTTCGACAGGGGCCCGACACCGGGGAGCTGTTTTTT. Together with reference TRBV15 and TRBJ2-2, the CDR3 gives the full variable domain: DAMVIQNPRYQVTQFGKPVTLSCSQTLNHNVMYWYQQKSSQAPKLLFHYYDKDFNNEADTPDNFQSRRPNTSFCFLDIRSPGLGDTAMYLCATSLRQGPDTGELFFGEGSRLTVL.

The chain couples TRBV2 to TRBJ2-7; D is perhaps TRBD1 or TRBD2 (6 bases each). With 6 bases removed from V and 4 bases from J, the gap between germline ends came to 13 bases. The CDR3 is 13 residues long. Germline values: CDR1 SNHLY, CDR2 FYNNEI. In nucleotides, the CDR3 is TGTGCCAGCAGGCGGGACAACAATTACGAGCAGTACGTC. Translating gives CASRRDNNYEQYV.

This chain connects TRBV6-5 to TRBJ1-6; D is perhaps TRBD1 (6 bases). The V end lost 0 bases, the J end lost 7 bases, and 10 bases lay between the germline ends. The CDR3 totals 15 residues. Germline-derived CDR1 and CDR2 are MNHEY and SVGAGI. CDR3 in amino acids: CASSYSLQGNSPLHF. CDR3 in DNA: TGTGCCAGCAGTTACTCGTTACAGGGCAATTCACCCCTCCACTTT.

The J gene is TRBJ1-1, the V gene TRBV12-3 or TRBV12-4; perhaps TRBD1 as D (6 bases). This CDR3 is built from 12 residues. Trimming removed 6 bases from V and 3 bases from J, with 8 bases in between. In DNA, the CDR3 is TGTGCCAGCAGGGGGGCTTACACTGAAGCTTTCTTT. Translation: CASRGAYTEAFF.

The rearrangement links TRBV2 to TRBJ2-3; D is unclear. The V and J ends lost 2 bases and 3 bases respectively, with 3 bases between them. This CDR3 spans 12 amino acids. Germline V CDR1 and CDR2: SNHLY, FYNNEI. The CDR3 nucleotides read TGTGCCAGCAGTGAATGGACAGATACGCAGTATTTT. This sequence encodes CASSEWTDTQYF.

The chain combines TRBV3-1 (or the pseudogene TRBV3-2) with TRBJ2-5; 12 bases line up with TRBD2. Germline V gene lookup returns CDR1 LGHDT and CDR2 YNNKEL (reference sequence). Unmatched junction bases numbered 10, after V lost 1 base and J lost 4 bases. The CDR3 totals 18 residues. The CDR3 sequence: CASSQGRLTSGGGETQYF. The CDR3 coding sequence is TGTGCCAGCAGCCAAGGACGCCTGACTAGCGGGGGCGGAGAGACCCAGTACTTC.

This clone showed up just a few times. The V gene is TRBV6-2 or TRBV6-3, the J gene TRBJ1-1, with D perhaps matching TRBD1 (6 bases). CDR3 length: 14 amino acids. Trimming took off 0 bases at V and 2 bases at J, with 7 bases between the two ends. CDR1 is MNHEY, CDR2 SVGEGT, per germline. CDR3 region: CASSYSQGNTEAFF. The CDR3 bases are TGTGCCAGCAGTTACTCACAGGGAAACACTGAAGCTTTCTTT.

The gene calls are TRBV5-1 and TRBJ1-6, with a weak D call TRBD1 (6 bases). Per germline, CDR1 SGHRS and CDR2 YFSETQ. V was shortened by 1 base and J by 2 bases, with 16 bases between the two germline ends. The length of the CDR3 is 18 residues. CDR3 residues: CASSLFLGAATYNSPLHF. The CDR3 nucleotides read TGCGCCAGCAGCTTGTTCTTGGGGGCGGCAACCTATAATTCACCCCTCCACTTT.

V and J are TRBV7-6 and TRBJ2-3, with 10 bases identical to TRBD1. Germline CDR1 and CDR2: SGHVS and FNYEAQ. V lost 0 bases and J lost 7; bases outside the gene matches: 7. CDR3 length equals 16 residues. CDR3 in DNA: TGTGCCAGCAGCTTAGCGGGGACAGGGGCGCGACATACGCAGTATTTT. This gives the protein CASSLAGTGARHTQYF.

This rearrangement joins TRBV20-1 to TRBJ1-5; D uncertain. This CDR3 region has 11 residues. Trimming shortened V by 5 bases and J by 9 bases, and 11 bases separated the two germline ends. Germline V gene sequence: CDR1 DFQATT, CDR2 SNEGSKA (reference sequence). CDR3 sequence: CSALRGGPQHF. The CDR3 nucleotides read TGCAGTGCTCTACGGGGAGGGCCCCAGCATTTT.

The rearrangement uses TRBV6-5 and TRBJ1-2, with D unresolved. CDR3 length: 14 amino acids. V lost 0 bases, J lost 3 bases, and 8 bases lay in between. The V gene's germline CDR1 is MNHEY and CDR2 SVGAGI. For the CDR3, the DNA is TGTGCCAGCAGTTACTCGGACCAATACTATGGCTACACCTTC. Protein: CASSYSDQYYGYTF.

The sample holds a few counts of this clone. This chain links TRBV7-3 with TRBJ2-2; D gene unclear. The CDR3 is 16 amino acids. V was trimmed by 2 bases and J by 2 bases, leaving 12 bases between them. Germline V CDR1 and CDR2: SGHTA, FQGTGA. The CDR3 sequence: CASSLGPQLNTGELFF. The CDR3 bases are TGTGCCAGCAGCTTAGGTCCGCAACTAAACACCGGGGAGCTGTTTTTT.

The chain has TRBV7-2 and TRBJ1-6; D gene uncertain. CDR3 length equals 16 residues. The V gene lost 6 bases and the J gene lost 0 bases, with 12 bases spanning the gap. Looked up from germline, CDR1 is SGHTA and CDR2 is FQGNSA. CDR3 protein: CASSGGWSSYNSPLHF. Here the CDR3 DNA reads TGTGCCAGCAGTGGTGGGTGGAGCTCCTATAATTCACCCCTCCACTTT.

This clone came up a few times. The V and J genes are TRBV5-1 and TRBJ1-4; D is perhaps TRBD1 (6 bases). V lost 4 bases and J lost 8, with 18 bases in between. Germline values: CDR1 SGHRS, CDR2 YFSETQ. CDR3 length equals 15 residues. The DNA for the CDR3 is TGCGCCAGCAGCGGGGGGGCGCATGCGGGCGAAAAACTGTTTTTT. Protein: CASSGGAHAGEKLFF.

This clone was detected once. The J gene is TRBJ2-2, the V gene TRBV9; possibly TRBD1 for D (6 bases). Looked up from germline, CDR1 is SGDLS and CDR2 is YYNGEE. The CDR3 totals 14 residues. Trimming shortened V by 3 bases and J by 3 bases, and 9 bases separated the two germline ends. CDR3 residues: CASSARQDTGELFF. In nucleotides, the CDR3 is TGTGCCAGCAGCGCCCGACAGGACACCGGGGAGCTGTTTTTT.

The chain has TRBV6-5 and TRBJ2-5; D is possibly TRBD1 (6 bases). Per the germline V gene, CDR1 is MNHEY and CDR2 is SVGAGI. V was shortened by 6 bases and J by 5 bases, with 10 bases between the two germline ends. This CDR3 contains 12 residues. DNA for the CDR3: TGTGCCAGCAGACAAAGGGGGGAGACCCAGTACTTC. It is translated as CASRQRGETQYF.

The chain recombines TRBV19 with TRBJ1-2, with 12 bases lining up with TRBD1. The germline CDR1 and CDR2 sequences are LNHDA and SQIVND (reference sequence). The CDR3 has 17 residues. V lost 7 bases, J lost 2 bases, and 11 bases stayed unmatched. DNA of the CDR3: TGTGCCAGTACCTTTAGGGGGACAGGGGGCGAAAACTATGGCTACACCTTC. It specifies CASTFRGTGGENYGYTF.

V is TRBV15 and J is TRBJ2-7; D is possibly TRBD1 (5 bases). CDR3 length equals 13 residues. The germline V and J ends were trimmed by 6 bases and 6 bases, with 15 bases remaining between them. The germline V gene has CDR1 LNHNV and CDR2 YYDKDF (reference sequence). CDR3 loop: CATRTPRAPEQYV. CDR3 in DNA: TGTGCCACCAGAACACCCAGGGCGCCCGAGCAGTACGTC.

The chain carries TRBV30 and TRBJ1-1; D may be TRBD1 (5 bases). The CDR3 covers 15 residues. The V end was cut by 2 bases, the J end by 0 bases, with 13 bases between. Germline CDR1 and CDR2: GTSNPN and SVGIG (reference sequence). The CDR3 protein is CAWSNWGTLNTEAFF. CDR3 bases: TGTGCCTGGAGTAATTGGGGGACGCTGAACACTGAAGCTTTCTTT. The variable domain in full, completed from reference TRBV30 and TRBJ1-1, reads SQTIHQWPATLVQPVGSPLSLECTVEGTSNPNLYWYRQAAGRGLQLLFYSVGIGQISSEVPQNLSASRPQDRQFILSSKKLLLSDSGFYLCAWSNWGTLNTEAFFGQGTRLTVV.

The chain has TRBV19 and TRBJ1-6, with 7 nucleotides matching TRBD1. Germline values: CDR1 LNHDA, CDR2 SQIVND (reference sequence). V was clipped by 5 bases and J by 7 bases; unmatched bases: 8. This CDR3 is 15 amino acids long. In nucleotides, the CDR3 is TGTGCCAGTAGTGTCCGGACAGGCCTGAATTCACCCCTCCACTTT. It codes for CASSVRTGLNSPLHF.

The chain links TRBV28 to TRBJ2-2, with 9 bases that match TRBD1. The V gene's germline CDR1 is MDHEN and CDR2 SYDVKM. The CDR3 totals 15 residues. The V segment lost 4 bases and the J segment 5 bases; nucleotides outside the gene matches: 5. The CDR3 loop reads CASSSGTGRTGELFF. CDR3 sequence (DNA): TGTGCCAGCAGTTCCGGGACAGGGAGAACCGGGGAGCTGTTTTTT.

The chain recombines TRBV10-3 with TRBJ2-3; D perhaps matches TRBD1 (5 bases). Germline CDR1 and CDR2: ENHRY and SYGVKD. The CDR3 contains 15 residues. Trimming cost V 5 bases and J 0 bases, with 12 bases left between them. CDR3 sequence: CAISMGRASTDTQYF. CDR3 coding DNA: TGTGCCATCAGTATGGGCAGGGCAAGCACAGATACGCAGTATTTT.

The chain employs TRBV10-2 and TRBJ2-5; D possibly corresponds to TRBD1 (6 bases). The ends were cut back, 5 bases at V and 2 bases at J, with 15 bases in the middle. Per the germline V gene, CDR1 is WSHSY and CDR2 is SAAADI. The CDR3 totals 15 residues. The CDR3 here is CASSKKTGPQETQYF. Here the CDR3 DNA reads TGCGCCAGCAGTAAAAAAACAGGGCCACAAGAGACCCAGTACTTC.

This clone was detected a few times. The rearrangement links TRBV19 to TRBJ2-3, with D possibly being TRBD1 or TRBD2 (6 bases each). Deletions cut 8 bases from V and 5 bases from J, with 11 bases between. Looked up from germline, CDR1 is LNHDA and CDR2 is SQIVND (reference sequence). This CDR3 spans 12 amino acids. The CDR3 spells CASEGGGDTQYF. The CDR3, as DNA: TGTGCCAGTGAGGGGGGTGGAGATACGCAGTATTTT.

This clone was seen more than once but under ten times. This rearrangement joins TRBV7-3 to TRBJ2-2; tentatively, D is TRBD2 (6 bases). The CDR3 covers 16 residues. V was shortened by 1 base and J by 1 base, with 10 bases between the two germline ends. CDR1 and CDR2 from the germline V gene are SGHTA and FQGTGA. CDR3 protein: CASSLSPGVNTGELFF. In DNA form, the CDR3 reads TGTGCCAGCAGCTTAAGTCCGGGAGTGAACACCGGGGAGCTGTTTTTT.

With respect to this clone: Other DNA sequences within the sample encode an identical CDR3. CDR3 sequence: CAISEVGSSYNSPLHF. CDR3 sequence (DNA): TGTGCCATCAGTGAGGTGGGGAGCTCCTATAATTCACCCCTCCACTTT. The chain employs TRBV10-3 and TRBJ1-6; D is undetermined. This CDR3 region has 16 residues. V was clipped by 2 bases and J by 0 bases, with 8 bases between them. CDR1 and CDR2 (germline): ENHRY, SYGVKD.